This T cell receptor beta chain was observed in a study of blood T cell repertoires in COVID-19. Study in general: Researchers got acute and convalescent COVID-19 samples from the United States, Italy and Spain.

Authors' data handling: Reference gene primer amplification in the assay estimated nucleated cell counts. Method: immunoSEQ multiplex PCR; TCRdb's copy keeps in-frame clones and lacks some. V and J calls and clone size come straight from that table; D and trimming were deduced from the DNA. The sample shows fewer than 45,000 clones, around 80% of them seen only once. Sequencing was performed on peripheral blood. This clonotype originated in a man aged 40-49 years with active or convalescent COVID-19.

Here the CDR3 reads CASSPTSGTGQGYTF. DNA for the CDR3: TGCGCCAGCAGCCCCACCTCCGGGACAGGGCAAGGCTACACCTTC. The V and J genes are TRBV5-1 and TRBJ1-2, with 9 bases lining up with TRBD1. With 4 bases clipped from V and 8 bases from J, the junction kept 12 bases outside the gene matches. CDR1 is SGHRS and CDR2 is YFSETQ in the germline V gene. This CDR3 region has 15 residues.